The sample holds a few counts of the clone carrying this TCR beta chain. Noted time point: patch test 3, about 24 weeks after DPC sensitization. Treatment specified: therapeutic diphenylcyclopropenone sensitization with weekly scalp DPC. Blood, whole and unfractionated, served as the source for total RNA extraction. Germline V gene sequence: CDR1 KGHSY, CDR2 FQNENV. The CDR3 spans 14 residues. Trimming took 6 bases from V and 7 from J; bases not matched to a gene: 8. This entry comes from a study of human T cells and chemical hapten exposure. Background on the study: Patients additionally received therapeutic doses of diphenylcyclopropenone on the scalp once a week, and this continued throughout the approximately 24-week study.

Attachment of unique molecular identifiers to individual cDNA molecules was performed in the library. TCRdb re-analysed the RACE reads in MiXCR, keeping a single row per CDR3 protein. The table lists roughly 40,000 distinct CDR3 sequences, roughly an eighth of them singletons. The TCR originated in a woman aged 40 to 50 with alopecia areata. Some clones in this sample may be carry-over from other donors' samples. The rearrangement joins TRBV16 to TRBJ1-4; 7 nucleotides line up with TRBD1. The sequences come from whole blood, collected in connection with sensitization to the hapten diphenylcyclopropenone (DPC). CDR3 nucleotides: TGTGCCAGCAGTAATGGACAGGTCCGTGAAAAACTGTTTTTT. Amino acid sequence: CASSNGQVREKLFF.